This T cell receptor beta chain was recorded in a study of T cells in Graves' hyperthyroidism and ophthalmopathy. The overall study: The authors collected peripheral blood at initial diagnosis, before any treatment. General study results and limits: Ophthalmopathy, which appeared later, was predicted by the model a median approximately six months before onset.

A Clinical Activity Score of at least 3, a NOSPECS grade of at least 4 and a duration under 3 months were recorded in the ophthalmopathy patients. There were TCR beta CDR3 regions amplified from RNA transcripts. TCR CDR3 underwent first-round RT-PCR with the HTBI primer set. TCRdb redid the calling of the multiplex PCR reads with MiXCR, one entry per CDR3 protein. The table includes some 500,000 distinct CDR3 sequences, roughly 15% detected once. Ten or more counts support this clonotype. Antigen specificity is unknown. CDR3 length equals 15 residues. CDR1 is DFQATT, CDR2 SNEGSKA, per germline (reference sequence). Trimming cost V 4 bases and J 6 bases; bases outside gene matches: 9.

Sample: blood. This clonotype was sampled from a woman under 40 with Graves' ophthalmopathy. The genes are TRBV20-1 and TRBJ2-1; TRBD2 aligns across 10 bases. In DNA, the CDR3 is TGCAGTGCTACCCGGACTAGCGGCCCCCCCAATGAGCAGTTCTTC. Translating gives CSATRTSGPPNEQFF.